These 24 T cell receptor beta chains were sequenced from one sample in a study of T-cell reconstitution after alpha-beta-depleted transplantation in children. The library targeted TCRbeta and was prepared with unique molecular identifiers. TCRdb passed the PCR reads through MiXCR, listing each CDR3 protein once. The data contain some 530,000 distinct CDR3 sequences, approximately 12% of them singletons. The sample consisted of PBMCs from the stem cell graft donor, taken from the stem cell graft. These receptors all come from a human donor who donated a stem cell graft to a child with combined immunodeficiency.

V and J are TRBV5-4 and TRBJ2-3; TRBD2 might be the D (7 bases). This CDR3 is built from 16 residues. The germline CDR1 and CDR2 sequences are SGHNT and YYREEE (reference sequence). The V and J ends lost 4 bases and 2 bases respectively, with 17 bases between them. CDR3: CASSPPTAGATDTQYF. The DNA for the CDR3 is TGTGCCAGCAGCCCTCCTACCGCGGGGGCCACAGATACGCAGTATTTT.

This clonotype was recorded a few times. The rearrangement joins TRBV7-2 to TRBJ2-1; a weak D match, TRBD1 (6 bases). The germline CDR1 and CDR2 sequences are SGHTA and FQGNSA. V lost 8 bases, J lost 0 bases, and 20 bases lay in between. The CDR3 sequence is 17 residues long. DNA of the CDR3: TGTGCCAGCGGAGGACAGATCCTCAGTTTCTCCTACAATGAGCAGTTCTTC. Its translation: CASGGQILSFSYNEQFF.

V is TRBV13 and J is TRBJ2-1; TRBD2 might be the D (6 bases). Trimming removed 4 bases from V and 3 bases from J, with 13 bases in between. Per germline, CDR1 PRHDT and CDR2 FYEKMQ (reference sequence). The CDR3 length is 15 residues. The CDR3 loop is CASSYIAENYNEQFF. CDR3 sequence (DNA): TGTGCCAGCAGCTACATAGCGGAGAACTACAATGAGCAGTTCTTC.

This clonotype was detected only a few times. V gene TRBV12-3 or TRBV12-4 combines with J gene TRBJ2-1; D gene uncertain. CDR3 length: 13 amino acids. Trimming took 6 bases from V and 5 from J, leaving 11 bases between them. The CDR3 DNA reads TGTGCCAGCAGCACCGGGCTTCACAATGAGCAGTTCTTC. Amino acid sequence: CASSTGLHNEQFF.

This clonotype was counted only a few times. The chain employs TRBV18 and TRBJ2-1; TRBD2 aligns across 10 bases. The V gene's germline CDR1 is KGHSH and CDR2 LQKENI. The V and J ends lost 3 bases and 8 bases, in that order; junction bases with no gene match: 7. CDR3 length: 15 amino acids. CDR3 bases: TGTGCCAGCTCACCTTCTAGCGGGAGTGTCGATGAGCAGTTCTTC. Amino acid sequence: CASSPSSGSVDEQFF.

This clonotype has a handful of counts. The V gene is TRBV10-3, the J gene TRBJ1-5, with no clear D. The CDR3 is 13 amino acids. Trimming shortened V by 10 bases and J by 7 bases, and 17 bases separated the two germline ends. CDR1 and CDR2 from the germline V gene are ENHRY and SYGVKD. For the CDR3, the DNA is TGTGCCACCCAGGACCTGAGAGACCAGCCCCAGCATTTT. It specifies CATQDLRDQPQHF.

This clonotype appeared a few times. V gene TRBV12-3 or TRBV12-4 combines with J gene TRBJ2-7; 9 bases agree with TRBD1. The junction had 12 bases not matched to a gene; V was cut back by 6 bases and J by 0 bases. CDR3 size: 17 residues. The CDR3 sequence: CASSLRVGQGDSYEQYF. The CDR3 DNA reads TGTGCCAGCAGCCTCAGAGTGGGACAGGGCGACTCCTACGAGCAGTACTTC.

The V gene is TRBV7-9, the J gene TRBJ1-2; 9 nucleotides agree with TRBD1. The V gene's germline CDR1 is SEHNR and CDR2 FQNEAQ (reference sequence). V lost 5 bases to trimming and J lost 4 bases; unmatched junction nucleotides: 8. The CDR3 has 15 amino acids. Here the CDR3 DNA reads TGTGCCAGCAGCACGGGACAGGGTAGAGTCTATGGCTACACCTTC. This encodes CASSTGQGRVYGYTF.

This clonotype came up once. The conserved phenylalanine or tryptophan normally closing the CDR3 is absent here, so this likely arose from a read error. The chain is built from TRBV28 and TRBJ2-7, with TRBD1 matching 7 bases. The CDR3 consists of 13 residues. The ends lost 6 bases at V and 1 base at J; junction bases unmatched: 3. Germline CDR1 reads MDHEN; CDR2 reads SYDVKM. Written as DNA, the CDR3 is TGTGCCAGCAGGCGGACAGGATCCTACGAGCAGTACTGC. This codes for CASRRTGSYEQYC.

This clonotype has just a few counts. This chain links TRBV10-3 with TRBJ2-5; maybe TRBD2 (6 bases). Germline-derived CDR1 and CDR2 are ENHRY and SYGVKD. The CDR3 runs 15 residues. V lost 6 bases, J lost 1 base, and 15 bases lay in between. The CDR3 here is CAISARGATQETQYF. In DNA, the CDR3 is TGTGCCATCAGCGCCCGCGGGGCGACCCAAGAGACCCAGTACTTC.

This clonotype was detected many times. The chain recombines TRBV2 with TRBJ2-2, with TRBD2 matching over 8 bases. Germline trimming cut 9 bases from V and 1 base from J; bases unmatched to any gene: 7. The CDR3 length is 15 residues. The germline V gene has CDR1 SNHLY and CDR2 FYNNEI. CDR3 residues: CARGTLAVNTGELFF. The CDR3 nucleotides are TGTGCCAGGGGGACACTAGCGGTGAACACCGGGGAGCTGTTTTTT.

This clonotype turned up a few times. The chain recombines TRBV20-1 with TRBJ2-2; the D gene is possibly TRBD2 (5 bases). Germline-derived CDR1 and CDR2 are DFQATT and SNEGSKA (reference sequence). Trimming pared 4 bases from V and 2 bases from J, leaving 11 bases between. The CDR3 is made up of 14 amino acids. The CDR3 DNA reads as TGCAGTGCTATATCAGCGGCCAACACCGGGGAGCTGTTTTTT. It yields the protein CSAISAANTGELFF.

This clonotype was seen a handful of times. The chain employs TRBV4-3 and TRBJ2-7, with TRBD2 matching 15 bases. The trim removed 4 bases at V and 1 base at J, leaving 8 bases unmatched. This CDR3 has 18 amino acids. Germline V gives CDR1 LGHNA, CDR2 YSLEER. The CDR3 loop reads CASSPGTSGRLRSYEQYF. CDR3 nucleotides: TGCGCCAGCAGCCCAGGGACTAGCGGGAGGTTACGGTCCTACGAGCAGTACTTC.

The chain employs TRBV28 and TRBJ2-5; 9 bases map to TRBD2. The CDR3 is 14 amino acids. With 5 bases clipped from V and 6 bases from J, the junction kept 7 bases outside the gene matches. The germline V gene has CDR1 MDHEN and CDR2 SYDVKM. The CDR3 spells CASSTLAGIKTQYF. DNA of the CDR3: TGTGCCAGCAGTACGCTAGCGGGAATAAAGACCCAGTACTTC. Combining the CDR3 with reference TRBV28 and TRBJ2-5 gives the whole variable domain DVKVTQSSRYLVKRTGEKVFLECVQDMDHENMFWYRQDPGLGLRLIYFSYDVKMKEKGDIPEGYSVSREKKERFSLILESASTNQTSMYLCASSTLAGIKTQYFGPGTRLLVL.

By its share, this clonotype is medium-sized. The rearrangement joins TRBV20-1 to TRBJ2-3, with 11 bases that match TRBD1. The CDR3 contains 16 residues. Trimming took 3 bases from V and 0 from J; bases not matched to a gene: 5. CDR1 DFQATT and CDR2 SNEGSKA come from the germline V gene (reference sequence). CDR3 nucleotide sequence: TGCAGTGCTAGGCCCAGGGACAGGGGGAGCACAGATACGCAGTATTTT. Amino acid sequence: CSARPRDRGSTDTQYF.

This CDR3 reads CSVEVEGANVLTF. The CDR3 coding sequence is TGCAGCGTTGAGGTGGAGGGGGCCAACGTCCTGACTTTC. The chain has TRBV29-1 and TRBJ2-6; D unclear. The V end was cut by 3 bases, the J end by 4 bases, with 7 bases between. The germline gives CDR1 SQVTM, CDR2 ANQGSEA. The CDR3 runs 13 residues.

In this sample, this clonotype turned up a few times. V usage is TRBV10-3 and J usage is TRBJ2-7; D may be TRBD1 or TRBD2 (8 bases each). Germline V gene sequence: CDR1 ENHRY, CDR2 SYGVKD. V lost 6 bases to trimming and J lost 3 bases, with 15 bases between them. CDR3 length: 14 amino acids. The DNA of the CDR3 is TGTGCCATCAGACAGGGGGGACTAGTCTACGAGCAGTACTTC. Translating gives CAIRQGGLVYEQYF.

The table lists this clonotype with many counts. The chain couples TRBV20-1 to TRBJ2-3; D unresolved. V lost 0 bases, J lost 5 bases, and 9 bases lay in between. The germline V gene has CDR1 DFQATT and CDR2 SNEGSKA (reference sequence). There are 13 residues in the CDR3. CDR3 sequence reads: CSARDRWGDTQYF. The CDR3 coding sequence is TGCAGTGCTAGAGATCGGTGGGGAGATACGCAGTATTTT.

This clonotype was seen only a few times. This rearrangement joins TRBV20-1 to TRBJ2-7; 9 bases match TRBD1. This CDR3 is 14 amino acids long. Germline V gene sequence: CDR1 DFQATT, CDR2 SNEGSKA (reference sequence). V shed 4 bases and J 3 bases; nucleotides not matched to a gene: 7. The CDR3 nucleotides are TGCAGTGCTACCGGGACAGGGCTTCGCTACGAGCAGTACTTC. It is translated as CSATGTGLRYEQYF.

V usage is TRBV7-9 and J usage is TRBJ1-2, with a weak D call TRBD1 (5 bases). V was trimmed by 1 base and J by 7 bases, leaving 16 bases between them. This CDR3 spans 15 amino acids. Germline-derived CDR1 and CDR2 are SEHNR and FQNEAQ (reference sequence). In nucleotides, the CDR3 is TGTGCCAGCAGCTTAGGATCACTCCAAAGGGGTGGCTACACCTTC. Amino acid sequence: CASSLGSLQRGGYTF.

V usage is TRBV24-1 and J usage is TRBJ2-1, with TRBD2 identical over 9 bases. V lost 3 bases and J lost 2; bases outside the gene matches: 4. From germline, CDR1 is KGHDR and CDR2 SFDVKD. There are 16 residues in the CDR3. The DNA for the CDR3 is TGTGCCACCAGTGATGCCGCGGGGGGGCCCTACAATGAGCAGTTCTTC. As protein: CATSDAAGGPYNEQFF.

The rearrangement links TRBV14 to TRBJ1-2; TRBD1 is a possible D gene (5 bases). The CDR3 is made up of 14 amino acids. Germline-derived CDR1 and CDR2 are SGHDN and FVKESK. Trimming shortened V by 1 base and J by 8 bases, and 14 bases separated the two germline ends. CDR3 loop: CASSQVSQGDGYTF. Here the CDR3 DNA reads TGTGCCAGCAGCCAAGTAAGCCAGGGAGACGGCTACACCTTC.

This clonotype showed up many times. This chain uses TRBV28 with TRBJ2-5, with 9 positions matching TRBD2. Per the germline V gene, CDR1 is MDHEN and CDR2 is SYDVKM. V lost 6 bases, J lost 5 bases, and 13 bases stayed unmatched. The CDR3 covers 16 residues. The DNA for the CDR3 is TGTGCCAGCAGACTTCCTGCGGGGGGGCGACAGGAGACCCAGTACTTC. This translates into CASRLPAGGRQETQYF.

Ten or more counts support this clonotype. The rearrangement links TRBV11-2 to TRBJ2-3; D might be TRBD1 (7 bases). The V end lost 3 bases, the J end lost 5 bases, and 9 bases lay between the germline ends. Germline lookup yields CDR1 SGHAT and CDR2 FQNNGV. The CDR3 is 13 amino acids. The CDR3 coding sequence is TGTGCCAGCAGCTTCAGGGGGGTAGATACGCAGTATTTT. This sequence encodes CASSFRGVDTQYF.